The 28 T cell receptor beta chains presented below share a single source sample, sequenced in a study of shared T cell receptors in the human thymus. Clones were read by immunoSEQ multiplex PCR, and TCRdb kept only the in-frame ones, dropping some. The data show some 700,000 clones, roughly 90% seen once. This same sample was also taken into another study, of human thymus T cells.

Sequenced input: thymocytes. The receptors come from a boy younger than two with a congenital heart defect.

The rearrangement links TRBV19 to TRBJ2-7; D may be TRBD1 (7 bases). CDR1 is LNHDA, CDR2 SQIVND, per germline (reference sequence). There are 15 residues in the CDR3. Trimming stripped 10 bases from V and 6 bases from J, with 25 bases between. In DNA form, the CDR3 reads TGTGCCACCAAGGGTCCCGGCAGGGGGGCCAGCGAGCAGTACTTC. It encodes CATKGPGRGASEQYF. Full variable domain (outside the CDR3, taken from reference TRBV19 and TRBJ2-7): DGGITQSPKYLFRKEGQNVTLSCEQNLNHDAMYWYRQDPGQGLRLIYYSQIVNDFQKGDIAEGYSVSREKKESFPLTVTSAQKNPTAFYLCATKGPGRGASEQYFGPGTRLTVT.

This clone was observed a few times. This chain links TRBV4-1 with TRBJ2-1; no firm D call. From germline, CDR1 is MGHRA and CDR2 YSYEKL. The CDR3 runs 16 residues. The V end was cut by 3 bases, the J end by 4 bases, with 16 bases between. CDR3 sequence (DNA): TGCGCCAGCAGCCACACGAGGCACCCTAGGTACAATGAGCAGTTCTTC. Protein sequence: CASSHTRHPRYNEQFF.

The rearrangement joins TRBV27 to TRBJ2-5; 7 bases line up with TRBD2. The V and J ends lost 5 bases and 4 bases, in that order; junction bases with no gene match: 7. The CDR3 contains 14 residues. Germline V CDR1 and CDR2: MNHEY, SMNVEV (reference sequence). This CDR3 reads CASSLYPGGETQYF. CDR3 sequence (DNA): TGTGCCAGCAGTCTATACCCGGGGGGAGAGACCCAGTACTTC.

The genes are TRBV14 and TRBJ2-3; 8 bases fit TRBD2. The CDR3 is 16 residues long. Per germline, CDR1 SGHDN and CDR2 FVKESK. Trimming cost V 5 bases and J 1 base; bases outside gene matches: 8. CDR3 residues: CASSKAPTSGTDTQYF. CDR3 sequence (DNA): TGTGCCAGCAGCAAAGCCCCGACTAGCGGCACAGATACGCAGTATTTT.

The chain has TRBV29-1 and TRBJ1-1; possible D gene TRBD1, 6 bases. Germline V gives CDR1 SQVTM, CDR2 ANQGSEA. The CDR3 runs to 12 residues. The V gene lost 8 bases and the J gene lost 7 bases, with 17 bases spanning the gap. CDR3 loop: CSPGTRHGEAFF. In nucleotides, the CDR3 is TGCAGCCCCGGGACACGTCACGGTGAAGCTTTCTTT.

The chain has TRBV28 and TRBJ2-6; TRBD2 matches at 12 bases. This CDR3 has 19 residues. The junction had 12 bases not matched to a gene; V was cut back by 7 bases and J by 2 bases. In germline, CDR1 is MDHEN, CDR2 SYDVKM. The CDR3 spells CASTSVRTSGNPGANVLTF. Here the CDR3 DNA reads TGTGCCAGCACCTCAGTCCGGACTAGCGGGAACCCTGGGGCCAACGTCCTGACTTTC.

CDR3 region: CASSQAPRTRTSYEQYF. In DNA form, the CDR3 reads TGCGCCAGCAGCCAAGCCCCTCGGACTAGAACCTCCTACGAGCAGTACTTC. The chain is built from TRBV4-3 and TRBJ2-7; 7 positions match TRBD2. Germline trimming cut 1 base from V and 0 bases from J; bases unmatched to any gene: 9. CDR3 length: 17 amino acids. From germline, CDR1 is LGHNA and CDR2 YSLEER.

CDR3 residues: CASSQALRDRGLAGPNEQYF. The DNA for the CDR3 is TGTGCCAGCAGCCAGGCCCTCCGGGACAGGGGACTAGCGGGACCCAACGAGCAGTACTTC. The V and J genes are TRBV14 and TRBJ2-7; 13 nucleotides align to TRBD2. The J segment lost 5 bases and the V segment lost 3 bases, leaving 19 bases of the junction unmatched. Germline V gene sequence: CDR1 SGHDN, CDR2 FVKESK. The CDR3 has 20 amino acids.

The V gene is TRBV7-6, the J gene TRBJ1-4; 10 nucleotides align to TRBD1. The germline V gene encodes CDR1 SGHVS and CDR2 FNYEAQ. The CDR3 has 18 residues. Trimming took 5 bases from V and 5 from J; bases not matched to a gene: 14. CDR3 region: CASSPPLRDRGSNEKLFF. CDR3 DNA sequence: TGTGCCAGCAGCCCTCCCCTCAGGGACAGGGGTTCAAATGAAAAACTGTTTTTT. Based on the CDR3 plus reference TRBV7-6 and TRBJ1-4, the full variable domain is GAGVSQSPRYKVTKRGQDVALRCDPISGHVSLYWYRQALGQGPEFLTYFNYEAQQDKSGLPNDRFSAERPEGSISTLTIQRTEQRDSAMYRCASSPPLRDRGSNEKLFFGSGTQLSVL.

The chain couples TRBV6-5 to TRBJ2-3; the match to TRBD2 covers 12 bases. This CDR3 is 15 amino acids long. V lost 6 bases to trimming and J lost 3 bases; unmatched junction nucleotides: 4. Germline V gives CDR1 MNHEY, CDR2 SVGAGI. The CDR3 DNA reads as TGTGCCAGCAGAAAGACTAGCGGGAGTACAGATACGCAGTATTTT. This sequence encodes CASRKTSGSTDTQYF.

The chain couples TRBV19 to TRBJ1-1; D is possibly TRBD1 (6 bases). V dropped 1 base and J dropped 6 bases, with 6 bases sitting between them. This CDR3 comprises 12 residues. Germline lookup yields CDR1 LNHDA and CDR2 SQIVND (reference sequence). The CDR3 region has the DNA TGTGCCAGTAGTATAGCAGGGGCTGAAGCTTTCTTT. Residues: CASSIAGAEAFF.

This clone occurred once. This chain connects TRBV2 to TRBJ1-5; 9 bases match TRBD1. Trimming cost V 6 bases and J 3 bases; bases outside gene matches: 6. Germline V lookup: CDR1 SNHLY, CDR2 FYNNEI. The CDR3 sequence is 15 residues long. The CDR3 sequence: CASRRDRANNQPQHF. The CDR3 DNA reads TGTGCCAGCAGGCGGGACAGGGCGAACAATCAGCCCCAGCATTTT.

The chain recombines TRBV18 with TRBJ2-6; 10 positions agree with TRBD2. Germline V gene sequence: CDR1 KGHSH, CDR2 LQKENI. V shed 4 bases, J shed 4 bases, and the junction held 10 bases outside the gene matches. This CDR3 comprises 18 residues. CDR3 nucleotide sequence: TGTGCCAGCTCACTTCCTAGCGGGAGCCTCGGGGGGGCCAACGTCCTGACTTTC. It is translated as CASSLPSGSLGGANVLTF.

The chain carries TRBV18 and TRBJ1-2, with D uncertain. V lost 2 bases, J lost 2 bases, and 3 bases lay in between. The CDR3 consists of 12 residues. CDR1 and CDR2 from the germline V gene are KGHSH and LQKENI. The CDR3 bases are TGTGCCAGCTCACCAGCGAACTATGGCTACACCTTC. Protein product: CASSPANYGYTF.

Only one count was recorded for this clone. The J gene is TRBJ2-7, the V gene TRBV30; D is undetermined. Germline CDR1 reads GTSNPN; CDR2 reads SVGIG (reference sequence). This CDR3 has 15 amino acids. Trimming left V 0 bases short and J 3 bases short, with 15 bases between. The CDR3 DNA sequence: TGTGCCTGGAGTGTATCATTCCCTGCCGGCTACGAGCAGTACTTC. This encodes CAWSVSFPAGYEQYF.

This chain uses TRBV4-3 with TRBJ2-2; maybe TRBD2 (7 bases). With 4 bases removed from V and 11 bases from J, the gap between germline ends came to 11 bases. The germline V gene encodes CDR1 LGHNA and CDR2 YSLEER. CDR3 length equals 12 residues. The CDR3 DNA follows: TGCGCCAGCAGCCGAGGGGGGGCCGAGCTGTTTTTT. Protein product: CASSRGGAELFF.

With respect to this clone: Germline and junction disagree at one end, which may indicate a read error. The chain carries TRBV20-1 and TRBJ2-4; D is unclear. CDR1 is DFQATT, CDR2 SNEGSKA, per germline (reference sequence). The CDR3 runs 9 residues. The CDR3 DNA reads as TGCAGTGCTAGAGAGGGCACCTGGTTC. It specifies CSAREGTWF.

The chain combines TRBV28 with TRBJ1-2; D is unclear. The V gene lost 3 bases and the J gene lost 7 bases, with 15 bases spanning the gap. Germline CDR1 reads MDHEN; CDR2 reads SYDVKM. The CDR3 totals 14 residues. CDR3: CASSLGELGSGYTF. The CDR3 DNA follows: TGTGCCAGCAGTTTGGGAGAGTTAGGGTCTGGCTACACCTTC.

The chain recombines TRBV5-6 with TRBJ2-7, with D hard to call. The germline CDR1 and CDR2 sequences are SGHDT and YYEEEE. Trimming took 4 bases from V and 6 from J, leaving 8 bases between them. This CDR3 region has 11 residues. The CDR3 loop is CASSLLSEQYF. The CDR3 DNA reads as TGTGCCAGCAGCCTCCTTAGCGAGCAGTACTTC.

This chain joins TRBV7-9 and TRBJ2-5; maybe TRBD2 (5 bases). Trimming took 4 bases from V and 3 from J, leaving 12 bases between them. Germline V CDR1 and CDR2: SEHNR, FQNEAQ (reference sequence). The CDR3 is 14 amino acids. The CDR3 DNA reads TGTGCCAGCAGCTCACGGCGTAGCGAAGAGACCCAGTACTTC. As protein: CASSSRRSEETQYF.

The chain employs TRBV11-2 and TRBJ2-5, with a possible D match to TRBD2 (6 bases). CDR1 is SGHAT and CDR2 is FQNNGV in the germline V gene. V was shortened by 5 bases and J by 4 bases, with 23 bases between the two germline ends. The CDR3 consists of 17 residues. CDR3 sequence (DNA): TGTGCCAGCAGCCGCGTGGGTGCTGGGGAGGCTGGAGAGACCCAGTACTTC. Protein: CASSRVGAGEAGETQYF.

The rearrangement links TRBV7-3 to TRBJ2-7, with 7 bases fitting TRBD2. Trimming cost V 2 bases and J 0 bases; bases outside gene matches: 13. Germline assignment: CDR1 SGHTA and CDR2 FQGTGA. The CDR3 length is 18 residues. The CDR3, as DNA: TGTGCCAGCAGCTTAGTTCCCAGGGAAGGGACTATCTCCTACGAGCAGTACTTC. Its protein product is CASSLVPREGTISYEQYF.

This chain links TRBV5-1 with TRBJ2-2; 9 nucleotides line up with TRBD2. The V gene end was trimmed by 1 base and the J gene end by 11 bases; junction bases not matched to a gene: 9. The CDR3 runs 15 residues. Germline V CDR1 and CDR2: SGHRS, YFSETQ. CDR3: CASSLRVAGAPELFF. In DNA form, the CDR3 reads TGCGCCAGCAGCTTGCGGGTAGCGGGAGCGCCTGAGCTGTTTTTT. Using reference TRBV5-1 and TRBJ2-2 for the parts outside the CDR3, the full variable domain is KAGVTQTPRYLIKTRGQQVTLSCSPISGHRSVSWYQQTPGQGLQFLFEYFSETQRNKGNFPGRFSGRQFSNSRSEMNVSTLELGDSALYLCASSLRVAGAPELFFGEGSRLTVL.

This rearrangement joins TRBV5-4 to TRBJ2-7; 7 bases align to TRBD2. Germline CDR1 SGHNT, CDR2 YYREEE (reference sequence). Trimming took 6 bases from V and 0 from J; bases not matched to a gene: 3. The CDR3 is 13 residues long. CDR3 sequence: CASKGGGSYEQYF. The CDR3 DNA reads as TGTGCCAGCAAGGGCGGGGGCTCCTACGAGCAGTACTTC.

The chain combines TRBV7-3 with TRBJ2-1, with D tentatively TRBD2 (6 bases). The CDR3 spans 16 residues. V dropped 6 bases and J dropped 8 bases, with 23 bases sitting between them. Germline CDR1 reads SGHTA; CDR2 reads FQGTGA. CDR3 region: CASRIGRDRPRHEQFF. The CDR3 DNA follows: TGTGCCAGCAGGATAGGGCGGGATCGACCCCGGCATGAGCAGTTCTTC.

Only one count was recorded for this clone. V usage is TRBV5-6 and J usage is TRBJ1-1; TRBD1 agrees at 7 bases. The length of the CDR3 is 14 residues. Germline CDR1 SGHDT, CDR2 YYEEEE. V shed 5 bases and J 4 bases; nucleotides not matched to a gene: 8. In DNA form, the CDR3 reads TGTGCCAGCAGTTCAGACAGGGCGGGCACTGAAGCTTTCTTT. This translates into CASSSDRAGTEAFF.

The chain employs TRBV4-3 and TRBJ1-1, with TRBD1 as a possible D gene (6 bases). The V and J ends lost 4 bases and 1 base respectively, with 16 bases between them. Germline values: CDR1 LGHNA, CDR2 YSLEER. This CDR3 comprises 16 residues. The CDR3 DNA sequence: TGCGCCAGCAGCCCAGACCGGGGGGGCAGGAACACTGAAGCTTTCTTT. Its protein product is CASSPDRGGRNTEAFF.

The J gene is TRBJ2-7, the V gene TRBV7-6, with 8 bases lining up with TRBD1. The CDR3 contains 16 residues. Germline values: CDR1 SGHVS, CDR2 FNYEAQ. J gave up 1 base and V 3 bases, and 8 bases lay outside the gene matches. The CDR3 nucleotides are TGTGCCAGCAGCTTTGAACCCCGGGACAGGTCCTACGAGCAGTACTTC. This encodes CASSFEPRDRSYEQYF.